Below are 21 T cell receptor beta chains sequenced from a single sample in a study of a mutant IDH1 vaccine in newly diagnosed glioma (dated by TCRdb to the early 2020s). Libraries were prepared through the immunoSEQ multiplex PCR assay. Drawn from immuneACCESS, this table holds only the in-frame rearrangements with V and J called that TCRdb kept. Clones are partly lost; checked studies trace under half to an unresolved V gene and leave the rest unexplained. Here the sample has roughly 50,000 clones; around 80% occur a single time. The top ten clones comprise 4% to 5.5% of the sample. No antigen has been assigned to these receptors. The time point tag for this specimen amounts to: week 47, end of study. Each vaccine dose, consisting of 300 ug of a 20-mer mutant IDH1 peptide in Montanide, was administered subcutaneously with topical imiquimod. The sequenced sample was PBMCs, obtained from a glioma patient whose treatment included an IDH1 peptide vaccine. The source of these receptors is a woman aged 40 to 50 with glioma. Some clones in this sample may be carry-over from other donors' samples.

V gene TRBV2 combines with J gene TRBJ2-7; the D gene could be TRBD1 or TRBD2 (5 bases each). Looked up from germline, CDR1 is SNHLY and CDR2 is FYNNEI. CDR3 size: 14 residues. The V and J ends lost 5 bases and 0 bases respectively, with 11 bases between them. CDR3 nucleotides: TGTGCCAGCAGTCGGGACCTGAGCTCCTACGAGCAGTACTTC. It yields the protein CASSRDLSSYEQYF.

J is TRBJ1-4 and V is TRBV5-1; D might be TRBD1 (5 bases). CDR1 is SGHRS, CDR2 YFSETQ, per germline. Trimming cost V 1 base and J 5 bases, with 9 bases left between them. The length of the CDR3 is 14 residues. The CDR3, as DNA: TGCGCCAGCAGCTTGAACAGGCCGAATGAAAAACTGTTTTTT. It codes for CASSLNRPNEKLFF.

The chain couples TRBV14 to TRBJ2-7, with TRBD1 identical over 10 bases. V was pared by 9 bases and J by 1 base, with 9 bases of the junction left unmatched. Germline V lookup: CDR1 SGHDN, CDR2 FVKESK. CDR3 length: 15 amino acids. The CDR3 is CARTDRGPKSYEQYF. As DNA, the CDR3 is TGTGCCAGAACCGACAGGGGGCCAAAATCCTACGAGCAGTACTTC.

The V call is TRBV18, the J call TRBJ1-2; D gene uncertain. Germline loops: CDR1 KGHSH, CDR2 LQKENI. The CDR3 covers 11 residues. Between the trimmed V and J ends, which lost 8 bases and 7 bases, there was a span of 11 bases. DNA of the CDR3: TGTGCCAGCCCCTCCTCAGGTGGCTACACCTTC. The encoded protein is CASPSSGGYTF.

J is TRBJ2-7 and V is TRBV16, with D uncertain. The CDR3 sequence is 12 residues long. The ends were cut back, 5 bases at V and 2 bases at J, with 7 bases in the middle. Germline CDR1 and CDR2: KGHSY and FQNENV. The CDR3 here is CASSRAAYEQYF. CDR3 DNA sequence: TGTGCCAGCAGCAGGGCAGCCTACGAGCAGTACTTC.

The rearrangement links TRBV29-1 to TRBJ2-3; 15 bases agree with TRBD2. The trim removed 6 bases at V and 4 bases at J, leaving 2 bases unmatched. This CDR3 region has 14 residues. Germline CDR1 SQVTM, CDR2 ANQGSEA. CDR3 nucleotide sequence: TGCAGCGTGGGACTAGCGGGGGGTGCAGATACGCAGTATTTT. Protein sequence: CSVGLAGGADTQYF.

This rearrangement joins TRBV5-6 to TRBJ1-1, with 9 nucleotides matching TRBD1. V shed 0 bases and J 4 bases; nucleotides not matched to a gene: 7. CDR1 and CDR2 (germline): SGHDT, YYEEEE. CDR3 size: 16 residues. In nucleotides, the CDR3 is TGTGCCAGCAGCTTGGAAACAGGGGGCGCGGTCACTGAAGCTTTCTTT. As protein: CASSLETGGAVTEAFF.

The chain recombines TRBV9 with TRBJ2-3, with D perhaps TRBD1 (6 bases). The germline V gene has CDR1 SGDLS and CDR2 YYNGEE. CDR3 size: 16 residues. Between the trimmed V and J ends, which lost 3 bases and 1 base, there was a span of 15 bases. CDR3 sequence: CASSALQGRGTDTQYF. CDR3 sequence (DNA): TGTGCCAGCAGCGCGTTACAGGGACGAGGCACAGATACGCAGTATTTT.

For this clone: Other DNA variants within this sample encode the same CDR3. The V gene is TRBV25-1, the J gene TRBJ2-7; no clear D. The CDR3 has 17 amino acids. CDR1 and CDR2 (germline): MGHDK, SYGVNS. Between the trimmed V and J ends, which lost 6 bases and 3 bases, there was a span of 24 bases. Written as DNA, the CDR3 is TGTGCCAGCAGCGCCCCTGCGGTGCGGTCGGTTGGCTACGAGCAGTACTTC. Amino acid sequence: CASSAPAVRSVGYEQYF.

The chain recombines TRBV7-2 with TRBJ1-1, with D possibly being TRBD1 (6 bases). The CDR3 contains 15 residues. Trimming pared 7 bases from V and 4 bases from J, leaving 19 bases between. The germline gives CDR1 SGHTA, CDR2 FQGNSA. Written as DNA, the CDR3 is TGTGCCAGCACCCAGGGTCCCAGGGGTAGCACTGAAGCTTTCTTT. Translating gives CASTQGPRGSTEAFF.

J is TRBJ1-6 and V is TRBV18; D possibly corresponds to TRBD1 (5 bases). The CDR3 covers 14 residues. In germline, CDR1 is KGHSH, CDR2 LQKENI. Between the trimmed V and J ends, which lost 3 bases and 8 bases, there was a span of 11 bases. The CDR3 here is CASSPGGGDSPLHF. The CDR3 bases are TGTGCCAGCTCACCCGGCGGGGGGGATTCACCCCTCCACTTT.

The chain couples TRBV2 to TRBJ2-3; the D gene is possibly TRBD2 (5 bases). This CDR3 is 13 amino acids long. Trimming took off 8 bases at V and 2 bases at J, with 11 bases between the two ends. The V gene's germline CDR1 is SNHLY and CDR2 FYNNEI. For the CDR3, the DNA is TGTGCCAGCCTAAGAGGGCTCACAGATACGCAGTATTTT. This codes for CASLRGLTDTQYF.

This clone was seen only once. The gene calls are TRBV5-4 and TRBJ2-7; 8 positions agree with TRBD2. V lost 2 bases, J lost 5 bases, and 9 bases stayed unmatched. This CDR3 region has 15 residues. CDR1 and CDR2 from the germline V gene are SGHNT and YYREEE (reference sequence). CDR3 region: CASSFGTRADHEQYF. The CDR3 DNA sequence: TGTGCCAGCAGCTTTGGGACTAGAGCAGATCACGAGCAGTACTTC.

The chain is built from TRBV13 and TRBJ2-2; D call uncertain. The CDR3 has 13 amino acids. Trimming removed 5 bases from V and 1 base from J, with 5 bases in between. The germline gives CDR1 PRHDT, CDR2 FYEKMQ (reference sequence). The CDR3 DNA reads TGTGCCAGCAGCCAAGGGAACACCGGGGAGCTGTTTTTT. Protein sequence: CASSQGNTGELFF.

This chain joins TRBV27 and TRBJ1-1; 9 nucleotides line up with TRBD1. Trimming at V came to 9 bases and at J to 5 bases, leaving 13 bases not matched to a gene. From germline, CDR1 is MNHEY and CDR2 SMNVEV (reference sequence). There are 15 residues in the CDR3. The CDR3 reads CASSTSGTGQTEAFF. CDR3 coding DNA: TGTGCCAGTAGTACCTCCGGGACAGGGCAAACTGAAGCTTTCTTT.

The V and J genes are TRBV10-1 and TRBJ1-2; D is unclear. The V end was cut by 0 bases, the J end by 8 bases, with 10 bases between. CDR1 WNHNN and CDR2 SYGVQD come from the germline V gene (reference sequence). The CDR3 contains 13 residues. The CDR3 sequence is CASSESGSRGYTF. The DNA for the CDR3 is TGCGCCAGCAGTGAGTCAGGATCACGGGGCTACACCTTC.

The V and J genes are TRBV7-9 and TRBJ2-3; D could derive from TRBD1 or TRBD2 (6 bases each). The CDR3 extends over 16 amino acids. The V end was cut by 1 base, the J end by 2 bases, with 13 bases between. Per the germline V gene, CDR1 is SEHNR and CDR2 is FQNEAQ (reference sequence). CDR3: CASSLDGGLLTDTQYF. In DNA form, the CDR3 reads TGTGCCAGCAGCTTAGACGGGGGCCTACTCACAGATACGCAGTATTTT.

The rearrangement joins TRBV5-1 to TRBJ2-1, with D perhaps being TRBD1 or TRBD2 (5 bases each). The CDR3 covers 16 residues. CDR1 and CDR2 (germline): SGHRS, YFSETQ. V shed 5 bases and J shed 4 bases, with 19 bases lying between them. CDR3 nucleotides: TGCGCCAGCAGTCCCCCCCGGGGACCATATTACAATGAGCAGTTCTTC. It specifies CASSPPRGPYYNEQFF.

The table lists this clone with a few counts. This chain joins TRBV20-1 and TRBJ2-3; D call uncertain. CDR1 is DFQATT and CDR2 is SNEGSKA in the germline V gene (reference sequence). The CDR3 is 11 amino acids. V was shortened by 5 bases and J by 2 bases, with 5 bases between the two germline ends. The chain's CDR3 is CSALLTDTQYF. The CDR3 DNA reads TGCAGTGCTCTACTCACAGATACGCAGTATTTT.

The chain carries TRBV27 and TRBJ2-7, with 12 positions matching TRBD1. Germline V gene sequence: CDR1 MNHEY, CDR2 SMNVEV (reference sequence). The V segment lost 5 bases and the J segment 3 bases; nucleotides outside the gene matches: 5. The CDR3 contains 15 residues. CDR3 protein: CASSPGTGGGYEQYF. The CDR3 coding sequence is TGTGCCAGCAGTCCCGGGACAGGGGGCGGCTACGAGCAGTACTTC.

The chain combines TRBV19 with TRBJ1-2; unclear D gene. The germline V and J ends were trimmed by 6 bases and 1 base, with 12 bases remaining between them. This CDR3 is built from 14 residues. CDR1 is LNHDA and CDR2 is SQIVND in the germline V gene (reference sequence). As DNA, the CDR3 is TGTGCCAGTAGCGGAGACGGGGTTAACTATGGCTACACCTTC. Encoded protein: CASSGDGVNYGYTF.